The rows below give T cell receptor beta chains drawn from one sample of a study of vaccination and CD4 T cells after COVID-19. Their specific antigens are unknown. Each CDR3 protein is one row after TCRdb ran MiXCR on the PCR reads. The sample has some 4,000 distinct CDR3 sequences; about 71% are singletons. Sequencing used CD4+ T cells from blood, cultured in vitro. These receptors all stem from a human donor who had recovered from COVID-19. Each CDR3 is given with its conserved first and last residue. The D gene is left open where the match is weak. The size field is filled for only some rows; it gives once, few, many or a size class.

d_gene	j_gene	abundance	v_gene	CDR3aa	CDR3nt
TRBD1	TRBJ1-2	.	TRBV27	CASSLSQGASYGYTF	TGTGCCAGCAGTTTATCACAGGGGGCGAGCTATGGCTACACCTTC
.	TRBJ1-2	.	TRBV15	CATSEHMTSNYGYTF	TGTGCCACCAGCGAACACATGACTTCGAACTATGGCTACACCTTC
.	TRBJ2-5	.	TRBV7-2	CASSPNLLRQHQETQYF	TGTGCCAGCAGCCCCAACCTTCTGCGACAGCACCAAGAGACCCAGTACTTC
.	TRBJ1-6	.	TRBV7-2	CASSLAGPQIYSPLHF	TGTGCCAGCAGCTTAGCAGGACCCCAGATTTATTCACCCCTCCACTTT
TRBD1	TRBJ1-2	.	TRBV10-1	CASSKDRAEGYTF	TGCGCCAGCAGTAAAGACAGGGCTGAGGGCTACACCTTC
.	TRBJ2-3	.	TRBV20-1	CSAPRTATDTQYF	TGCAGTGCCCCCCGGACAGCTACAGATACGCAGTATTTT
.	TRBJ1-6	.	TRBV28	CASSPGRDSPLHF	TGTGCCAGCAGTCCCGGGCGGGATTCACCCCTCCACTTT
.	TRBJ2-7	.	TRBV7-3	CASSFQSSPLYEQYF	TGTGCCAGCAGCTTTCAGAGCAGCCCCCTCTACGAGCAGTACTTC
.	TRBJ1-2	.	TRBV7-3	CASSPGTLIRGYTF	TGTGCCAGCAGCCCCGGGACACTTATACGCGGCTACACCTTC
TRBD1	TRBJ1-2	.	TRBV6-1	CASRDGTGFYGYTF	TGTGCCAGCAGGGACGGGACAGGGTTCTATGGCTACACCTTC
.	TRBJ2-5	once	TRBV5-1	CASSLVVTGQETQYF	TGCGCCAGCAGCTTGGTGGTCACAGGCCAAGAGACCCAGTACTTC
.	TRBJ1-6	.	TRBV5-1	CASSLEGVGSPLHF	TGCGCCAGCAGCTTGGAGGGGGTCGGTTCACCCCTCCACTTT
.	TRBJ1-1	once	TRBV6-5	CASSYRERAFF	TGTGCCAGCAGTTATAGGGAGCGAGCTTTCTTT
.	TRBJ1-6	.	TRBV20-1	CSATPGTSPLHF	TGCAGTGCTACCCCGGGAACCTCACCCCTCCACTTT
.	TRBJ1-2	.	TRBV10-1	CASSDTGSYGYTF	TGCGCCAGCAGTGACACAGGGAGCTATGGCTACACCTTC
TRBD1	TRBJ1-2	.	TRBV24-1	CATRDRAVGYTF	TGTGCCACCAGGGACAGGGCAGTAGGCTACACCTTC
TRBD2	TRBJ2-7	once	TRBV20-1	CSARPGGSGPYEQYF	TGCAGTGCTAGACCGGGGGGTAGCGGCCCCTACGAGCAGTACTTC
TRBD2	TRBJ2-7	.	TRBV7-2	CASSLGASGGLREQYF	TGTGCCAGCAGCTTAGGAGCCAGCGGGGGGCTCCGCGAGCAGTACTTC
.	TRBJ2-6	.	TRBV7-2	CASSLEGSGANVLTF	TGTGCCAGCAGCTTGGAGGGCTCTGGGGCCAACGTCCTGACTTTC
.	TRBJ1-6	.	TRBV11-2	CASRPTLADSPLHF	TGTGCCAGCCGTCCCACTCTGGCCGATTCACCCCTCCACTTT
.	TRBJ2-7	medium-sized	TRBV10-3	CAIDSGADYEQYF	TGTGCCATAGACTCCGGGGCCGACTACGAGCAGTACTTC
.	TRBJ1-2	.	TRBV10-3	CAISGQGGYTF	TGTGCCATCAGTGGTCAGGGCGGCTACACCTTC
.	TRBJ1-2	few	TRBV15	CATSSSTSGAGYTF	TGTGCCACCAGCAGCAGTACATCGGGCGCTGGCTACACCTTC
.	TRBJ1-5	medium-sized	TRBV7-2	CASSLARLNQPQHF	TGTGCCAGCAGCTTAGCCCGCCTCAATCAGCCCCAGCATTTT
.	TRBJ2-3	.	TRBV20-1	CSAGDPGDTQYF	TGCAGTGCCGGGGACCCTGGAGATACGCAGTATTTT
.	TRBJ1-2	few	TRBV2	CASTSMGGYYGYTF	TGTGCCAGCACCTCAATGGGGGGATACTATGGCTACACCTTC
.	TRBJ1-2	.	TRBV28	CASFNLQGANYGYTF	TGTGCCAGCTTTAACCTACAGGGAGCTAACTATGGCTACACCTTC
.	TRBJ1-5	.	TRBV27	CASSFTTDSNQPQHF	TGTGCCAGCAGTTTCACGACAGATAGCAATCAGCCCCAGCATTTT
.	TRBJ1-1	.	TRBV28	CASSPSPAEAFF	TGTGCCAGCAGTCCCTCCCCGGCTGAAGCTTTCTTT
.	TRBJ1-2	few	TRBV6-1	CASWTLPGRGYTF	TGTGCCAGCTGGACTCTTCCGGGTCGGGGCTACACCTTC
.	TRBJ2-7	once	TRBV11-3	CASSSSSSYEQYF	TGTGCCAGCAGCTCTTCCAGCTCCTACGAGCAGTACTTC
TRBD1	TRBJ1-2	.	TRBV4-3	CASSQDRDSRGYTF	TGCGCCAGCAGCCAAGACCGGGACAGTCGAGGCTACACCTTC
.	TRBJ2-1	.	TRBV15	CATSRDHASTTSEQFF	TGTGCCACCAGCAGAGATCACGCTTCTACGACATCTGAGCAGTTCTTC
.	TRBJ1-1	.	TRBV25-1	CASSESGGNTEAFF	TGTGCCAGCAGTGAATCGGGGGGCAACACTGAAGCTTTCTTT
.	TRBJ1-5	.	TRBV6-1	CASSEGGNNQPQHF	TGTGCCAGCAGTGAAGGGGGGAACAATCAGCCCCAGCATTTT
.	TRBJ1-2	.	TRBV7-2	CASSLSGLDYGYTF	TGTGCCAGCAGCTTAAGCGGGTTGGACTATGGCTACACCTTC
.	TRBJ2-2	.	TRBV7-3	CASSLRGRSGELFF	TGTGCCAGCAGCTTACGAGGGAGGTCCGGGGAGCTGTTTTTT